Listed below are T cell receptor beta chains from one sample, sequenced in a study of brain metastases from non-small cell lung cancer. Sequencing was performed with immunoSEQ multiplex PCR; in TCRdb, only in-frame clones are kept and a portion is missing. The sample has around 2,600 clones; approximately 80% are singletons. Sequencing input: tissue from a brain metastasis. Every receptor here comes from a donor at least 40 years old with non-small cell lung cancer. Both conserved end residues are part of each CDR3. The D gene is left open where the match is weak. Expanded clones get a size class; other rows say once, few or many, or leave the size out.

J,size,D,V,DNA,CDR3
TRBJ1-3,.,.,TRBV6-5,TGTGCCAGCAGTTACGGTACCTGGAGCTCTGGAAACACCATATATTTT,CASSYGTWSSGNTIYF
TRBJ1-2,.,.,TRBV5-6,TGTGCCAGCAGCCCCGCTGGGACCGCGGGGGGCGATGGCTACACCTTC,CASSPAGTAGGDGYTF
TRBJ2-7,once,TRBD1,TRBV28,TGTGCCAGCAGTCCCGGACAGGGTCACGAGCAGTACTTC,CASSPGQGHEQYF
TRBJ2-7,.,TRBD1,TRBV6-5,TGTGCCAGCAGTTACTTACCGGGACAGGGTGTCGGGCAGTACTTC,CASSYLPGQGVGQYF
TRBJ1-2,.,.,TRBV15,TGTGCCACCAGCAGAGAATACAGATCTAACTATGGCTACACCTTC,CATSREYRSNYGYTF
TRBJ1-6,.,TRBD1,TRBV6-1,TGTGCCAGCAGTGAAGTCTCAGGGGGATTCTATAATTCACCCCTCCACTTT,CASSEVSGGFYNSPLHF
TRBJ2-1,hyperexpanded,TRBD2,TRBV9,TGTGCCAGCAGCGCAAGTCCCGGGACTAGCGGTGAGCAGTTCTTC,CASSASPGTSGEQFF
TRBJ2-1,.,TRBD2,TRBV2,TGTGCCAGCAGTGATGGACTAGCGGGAGTACCAGACAATGAGCAGTTCTTC,CASSDGLAGVPDNEQFF
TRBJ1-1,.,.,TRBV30,TGTGCCTGGAGTGTACTGGGGGGCACTGAAGCTTTCTTT,CAWSVLGGTEAFF
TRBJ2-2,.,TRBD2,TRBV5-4,TGTGCCAGCAGCTTTCGCCTAGCGGGAGATCACACCGGGGAGCTGTTTTTT,CASSFRLAGDHTGELFF
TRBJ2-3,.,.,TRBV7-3,TGTGCCAGCAGCCCCAGTTGGGCCGATACGCAGTATTTT,CASSPSWADTQYF
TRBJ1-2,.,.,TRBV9,TGTGCCAGCAGCGTCGTGGGGGACCCCTGGGGCTACACCTTC,CASSVVGDPWGYTF
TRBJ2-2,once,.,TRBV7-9,TGTGCCAGCAGTTCAGACAGGGGGGAGCTGTTTTTT,CASSSDRGELFF
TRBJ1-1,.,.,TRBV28,TGTGCCAGCAGTTTATTTAAGGGTTTCACTGAAGCTTTCTTT,CASSLFKGFTEAFF
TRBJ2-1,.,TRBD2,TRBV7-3,TGTGCCAGCAGCTTAAACGCGGGGGGGCGTATCAATGAGCAGTTCTTC,CASSLNAGGRINEQFF
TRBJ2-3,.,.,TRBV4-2,TGTGCTAGCAGGGAGAACACAGATACGCAGTATTTT,CASRENTDTQYF
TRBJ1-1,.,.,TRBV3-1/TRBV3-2,TGTGCCAGCAGCCAGGGTGCAAGGGGGGGTCCGTTTGCTTTCTTT,CASSQGARGGPFAFF
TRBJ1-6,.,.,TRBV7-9,TGTGCCAGCAGCCCCGGGGACTCACCCCTCCACTTT,CASSPGDSPLHF
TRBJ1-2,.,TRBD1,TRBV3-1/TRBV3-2,TGTGCCAGCAGCCAGCGTGGACAGGCCTTAAACTATGGCTACACCTTC,CASSQRGQALNYGYTF
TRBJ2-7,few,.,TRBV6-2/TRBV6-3,TGTGCCAGCAGTCAAACCTACGAGCAGTACTTC,CASSQTYEQYF
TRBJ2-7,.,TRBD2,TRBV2,TGTGCCAGCAGTGACTGGCGGGAGCCTTCCTACGAGCAGTACTTC,CASSDWREPSYEQYF
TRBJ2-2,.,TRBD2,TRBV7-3,TGTGCCAGCAGCTTGAGGACTAGCCCCGGGGAGCTGTTTTTT,CASSLRTSPGELFF
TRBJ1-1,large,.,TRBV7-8,TGTGCCAGCAGCTTAGACAGGGTCGAAGAAGCTTTCTTT,CASSLDRVEEAFF
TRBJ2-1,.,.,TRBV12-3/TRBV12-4,TGTGCCAGCAGTTTCGAGGTCCACAATGAGCAGTTCTTC,CASSFEVHNEQFF
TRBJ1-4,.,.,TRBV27,TGTGCCAGCAGTTTTGCCCCGAAGAATGAAAAACTGTTTTTT,CASSFAPKNEKLFF
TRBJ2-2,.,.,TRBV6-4,TGTGCCAGCAGTGAGAGACCTTCGAACACCGGGGAGCTGTTTTTT,CASSERPSNTGELFF
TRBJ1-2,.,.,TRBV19,TGTGCCAGTAGTATGAACAGGGAACATGGCTACACCTTC,CASSMNREHGYTF
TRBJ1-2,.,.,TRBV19,TGTGCCAGTAGCCGAGCTGATAGTGGCTACACCTTC,CASSRADSGYTF
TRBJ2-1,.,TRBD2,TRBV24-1,TGTGCCACCGCGGGAGGGGACAATGAGCAGTTCTTC,CATAGGDNEQFF
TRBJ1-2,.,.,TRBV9,TGTGCCAGCAGCGGCCGATTGTCGGGGGAGGATGGCTACACCTTC,CASSGRLSGEDGYTF
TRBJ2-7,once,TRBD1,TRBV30,TGTGCCTGGCAGGGACAGGGGGCAAACGAGCAGTACTTC,CAWQGQGANEQYF
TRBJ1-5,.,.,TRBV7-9,TGTGCCAGCAGCTTAGCAGGGGAAGGGCAGCCCCAGCATTTT,CASSLAGEGQPQHF
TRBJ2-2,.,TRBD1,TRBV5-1,TGCGCCAGCAGCGGGACAGCCGTCGGCGGGGAGCTGTTTTTT,CASSGTAVGGELFF
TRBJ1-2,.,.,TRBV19,TGTGCCAGTAGTCCAGCCGATGGCTACTATGGCTACACCTTC,CASSPADGYYGYTF
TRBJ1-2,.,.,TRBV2,TGTGCAGCAGGATATGGCTACACCTTC,CAAGYGYTF
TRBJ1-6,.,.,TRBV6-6,TGTGCCAGCAGTCGTTCGGGACGGGAGAATTCACCCCTCCACTTT,CASSRSGRENSPLHF
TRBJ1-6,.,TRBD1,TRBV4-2,TGTGCCAGCCGCCGGGACAGCGATTCACCCCTCTACTTT,CASRRDSDSPLYF
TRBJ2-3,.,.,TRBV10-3,TGTGCCATCAGACGAGATGCAGACGGCACAGATACGCAGTATTTT,CAIRRDADGTDTQYF
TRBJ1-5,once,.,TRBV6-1,TGTGCCAGCAGTGAAGGAGATCAGCCCCAGCATTTT,CASSEGDQPQHF
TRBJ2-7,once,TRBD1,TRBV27,TGTGCCAGCAGTGAACTGACAGGGGTCCACGAGCAGTACTTC,CASSELTGVHEQYF
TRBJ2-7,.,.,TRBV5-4,TGTGCCAGCAGCTTGCAGGGCTACGAGCAGTACTTC,CASSLQGYEQYF
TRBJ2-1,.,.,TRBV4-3,TGCGCCAGCAGCCAAGATCGAGTCAATGAGCAGTTCTTC,CASSQDRVNEQFF
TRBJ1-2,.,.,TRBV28,TGTGCCAGCAGCTCCGGAGCGAACTATGGCTACACCTTC,CASSSGANYGYTF
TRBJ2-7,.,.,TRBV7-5,TGTGCCAGAAGCCGACAGTTCTACGTTGAGCAGTACTTC,CARSRQFYVEQYF
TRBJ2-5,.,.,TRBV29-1,TGCAGCGTGCCGAAGCAGAGGGGAATGGAGACCCAGTACTTC,CSVPKQRGMETQYF
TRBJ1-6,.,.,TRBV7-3,TGTGCCAGCAGCTCAGGGTCGGGGGATTCACCCCTCCACTTT,CASSSGSGDSPLHF
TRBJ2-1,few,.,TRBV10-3,TGTGCCATCAGTGAGTGGGAAGGTTCCGCCTACAATGAGCAGTTCTTC,CAISEWEGSAYNEQFF
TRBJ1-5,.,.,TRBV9,TGTGCCAGCAGCGACCGGGAGATCCAGCCCCAGCATTTT,CASSDREIQPQHF
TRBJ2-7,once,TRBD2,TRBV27,TGTGCCAGCAGTTTCGGTGGCGGGGGAGTCGAGCAGTACTTC,CASSFGGGGVEQYF
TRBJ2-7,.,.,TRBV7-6,TGTGCCAGCAGCTTAGGGCCGAACTACGAGCAGTACTTC,CASSLGPNYEQYF
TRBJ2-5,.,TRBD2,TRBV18,TGTGCCAGCTCACCACCTACTAGCGGGGGAGAGACCCAGTACTTC,CASSPPTSGGETQYF
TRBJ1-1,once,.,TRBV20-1,TGCAGTGCTAGTCTGGTCAACACTGAAGCTTTCTTT,CSASLVNTEAFF
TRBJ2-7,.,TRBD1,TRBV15,TGTGCCACATCCAGTGGACAGGCCTACGAGCAGTACTTC,CATSSGQAYEQYF
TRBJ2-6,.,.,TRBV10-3,.,CAISEVGTGANVLIF
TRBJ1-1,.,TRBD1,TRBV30,TGTGCCTGCAGGGGGTGGACGAACACTGAAGCTTTCTTT,CACRGWTNTEAFF
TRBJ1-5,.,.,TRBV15,TGTGCCACCAGCAGAGATCTAGGGTATAGCAATCAGCCCCAGCATTTT,CATSRDLGYSNQPQHF
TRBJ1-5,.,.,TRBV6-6,TGTGCCAGCAGGAACGGACAGATTTATCAGCCCCAGCATTTT,CASRNGQIYQPQHF
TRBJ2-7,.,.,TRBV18,TGTGCCAGCTCACCGGTGAAAGTAGGCGAGCAGTACTTC,CASSPVKVGEQYF
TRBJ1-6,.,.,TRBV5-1,TGCGCCAGCACCCCCTCCTGGAATTCACCCCTCCACTTT,CASTPSWNSPLHF